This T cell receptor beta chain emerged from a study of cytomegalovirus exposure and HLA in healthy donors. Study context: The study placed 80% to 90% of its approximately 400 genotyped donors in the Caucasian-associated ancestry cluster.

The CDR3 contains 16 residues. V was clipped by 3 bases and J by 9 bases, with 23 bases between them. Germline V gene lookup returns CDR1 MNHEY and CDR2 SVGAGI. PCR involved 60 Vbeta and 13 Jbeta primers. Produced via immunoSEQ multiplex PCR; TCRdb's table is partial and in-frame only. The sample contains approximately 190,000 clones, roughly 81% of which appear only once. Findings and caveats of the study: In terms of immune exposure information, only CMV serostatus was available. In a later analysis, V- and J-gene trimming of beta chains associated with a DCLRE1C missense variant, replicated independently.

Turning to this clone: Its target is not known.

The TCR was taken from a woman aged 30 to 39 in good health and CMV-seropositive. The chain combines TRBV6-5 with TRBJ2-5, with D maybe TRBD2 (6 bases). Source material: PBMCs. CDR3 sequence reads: CASSYGPDSGWGAQYF. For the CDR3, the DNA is TGTGCCAGCAGTTATGGACCCGATTCGGGGTGGGGGGCCCAGTACTTC.